This is a list of T cell receptor beta chains from one sample in a study of cytomegalovirus exposure and HLA in healthy donors. The repertoire was sequenced with immunoSEQ multiplex PCR; TCRdb's copy has only in-frame clones and lacks some. The repertoire holds some 120,000 clones, with roughly 87% as singletons. What was sequenced was PBMCs. The receptors originated from a woman aged 18-29 years in good health and CMV-seronegative. Both conserved end residues are part of each CDR3. The order of the fields is V gene, clone size, J gene, D gene, CDR3 DNA, CDR3 protein. The D gene is left open where the match is weak. Size values are once, few and many counts, or a class for expanded clones, and some rows have none.

v_gene: TRBV28
abundance: once
j_gene: TRBJ1-5
d_gene: TRBD1
CDR3nt: TGTGCCAGCACCCCGTCCAGGGGGCAAGGTAGCAATCAGCCCCAGCATTTT
CDR3aa: CASTPSRGQGSNQPQHF

v_gene: TRBV10-2
abundance: .
j_gene: TRBJ1-1
d_gene: .
CDR3nt: TGCGCCAGCAGCGAATCATCACAGGGGAACACTGAAGCTTTCTTT
CDR3aa: CASSESSQGNTEAFF

v_gene: TRBV19
abundance: .
j_gene: TRBJ1-2
d_gene: .
CDR3nt: TGTGCCAGTAGTATCGGGGACTATGGCTACACCTTC
CDR3aa: CASSIGDYGYTF

v_gene: TRBV7-8
abundance: .
j_gene: TRBJ2-1
d_gene: .
CDR3nt: TGTGCCAGCAGCTTAGGGTCGCCTAGCGTGTCCCATGAGCAGTTCTTC
CDR3aa: CASSLGSPSVSHEQFF

v_gene: TRBV6-6
abundance: .
j_gene: TRBJ1-6
d_gene: TRBD1
CDR3nt: TGTGCCAGCAGTCCGGACAGGGGTAACTCACCCCTCCACTTT
CDR3aa: CASSPDRGNSPLHF

v_gene: TRBV19
abundance: .
j_gene: TRBJ1-5
d_gene: TRBD1
CDR3nt: TGTGCCAGTAGTATTGGGGACAGGGGGCCAGATCAGCCCCAGCATTTT
CDR3aa: CASSIGDRGPDQPQHF

v_gene: TRBV6-1
abundance: .
j_gene: TRBJ2-1
d_gene: TRBD1
CDR3nt: TGTGCCAGCAGTGAACCGGGACAGACCTACAATGAGCAGTTCTTC
CDR3aa: CASSEPGQTYNEQFF

v_gene: TRBV5-6
abundance: .
j_gene: TRBJ1-2
d_gene: .
CDR3nt: TGTGCCAGCAGCTTTTTTACCGGGGGGTACATTCGAGGGGTAGGCTACACCTTC
CDR3aa: CASSFFTGGYIRGVGYTF

v_gene: TRBV28
abundance: .
j_gene: TRBJ2-5
d_gene: .
CDR3nt: TGTGCCAGTGTTGGACTAACCCAAGAGACCCAGTACTTC
CDR3aa: CASVGLTQETQYF

v_gene: TRBV6-4
abundance: .
j_gene: TRBJ2-3
d_gene: .
CDR3nt: TGTGCCAGCAGCTTCCGTCCTAGCACAGATACGCAGTATTTT
CDR3aa: CASSFRPSTDTQYF

v_gene: TRBV6-4
abundance: .
j_gene: TRBJ2-3
d_gene: .
CDR3nt: TGTGCCAGCAGTGACTCGCAGGGAAACACAGATACGCAGTATTTT
CDR3aa: CASSDSQGNTDTQYF

v_gene: TRBV28
abundance: .
j_gene: TRBJ1-5
d_gene: TRBD1
CDR3nt: TGTGCCAGCAGTTCCATACAGGGGGAAATTGATCAGCCCCAGCATTTT
CDR3aa: CASSSIQGEIDQPQHF

v_gene: TRBV5-6
abundance: .
j_gene: TRBJ2-1
d_gene: .
CDR3nt: TGTGCCAGCAGCTTGTTGGGAGTTTATGAGCAGTTCTTC
CDR3aa: CASSLLGVYEQFF

v_gene: TRBV28
abundance: .
j_gene: TRBJ1-2
d_gene: .
CDR3nt: TGTGCCAGCAGTTTATGGGGCTTTCGCGGCTACACCTTC
CDR3aa: CASSLWGFRGYTF

v_gene: TRBV5-6
abundance: once
j_gene: TRBJ1-2
d_gene: TRBD1
CDR3nt: TGTGCCAGCAGCCAGGGGGCGTTAGGCTACACCTTC
CDR3aa: CASSQGALGYTF

v_gene: TRBV9
abundance: .
j_gene: TRBJ2-5
d_gene: .
CDR3nt: TGTGCCAGCAGCTCACCGACAGTTCTGGAGACCCAGTACTTC
CDR3aa: CASSSPTVLETQYF

v_gene: TRBV6-1
abundance: once
j_gene: TRBJ1-1
d_gene: .
CDR3nt: TGTGCCAGCAGTGATCAGGGATTGCACACTGAAGCTTTCTTT
CDR3aa: CASSDQGLHTEAFF

v_gene: TRBV2
abundance: few
j_gene: TRBJ1-2
d_gene: .
CDR3nt: TGTGCCAGCTTAGAGACAGGATATGGCTACACCTTC
CDR3aa: CASLETGYGYTF

v_gene: TRBV7-9
abundance: many
j_gene: TRBJ2-7
d_gene: TRBD1
CDR3nt: TGTGCCAGCAGAAGAGGGACAGGGATCTACGAGCAGTACTTC
CDR3aa: CASRRGTGIYEQYF

v_gene: TRBV6-1
abundance: .
j_gene: TRBJ2-5
d_gene: .
CDR3nt: TGTGCCAGCAGTGAAGACGTGACTTACCAAGAGACCCAGTACTTC
CDR3aa: CASSEDVTYQETQYF

v_gene: TRBV6-6
abundance: .
j_gene: TRBJ2-7
d_gene: .
CDR3nt: TGTGCCAGCAGTTACTCCTCAGCAGGGACCTACGAGCAGTACTTC
CDR3aa: CASSYSSAGTYEQYF

v_gene: TRBV30
abundance: .
j_gene: TRBJ1-5
d_gene: TRBD1
CDR3nt: TGTGCCTGGAGTGCTACCCATATAAGACAGGGCCGGCAGCCCCAGCATTTT
CDR3aa: CAWSATHIRQGRQPQHF

v_gene: TRBV7-9
abundance: .
j_gene: TRBJ1-2
d_gene: .
CDR3nt: TGTGCCAGCAGCACCGACAATGAGGGCTACACCTTC
CDR3aa: CASSTDNEGYTF

v_gene: TRBV28
abundance: .
j_gene: TRBJ2-5
d_gene: .
CDR3nt: TGTGCCAGCAGTTTATCCGGGGGACAAGAGACCCAGTACTTC
CDR3aa: CASSLSGGQETQYF

v_gene: TRBV5-1
abundance: .
j_gene: TRBJ2-2
d_gene: .
CDR3nt: TGCGCCAGCAGCCGTGACAGCACCGGGGAGCTGTTTTTT
CDR3aa: CASSRDSTGELFF

v_gene: TRBV18
abundance: .
j_gene: TRBJ1-2
d_gene: TRBD1
CDR3nt: TGTGCCAGCTCACCGACAGGGACGACTAACTATGGCTACACCTTC
CDR3aa: CASSPTGTTNYGYTF

v_gene: TRBV11-2
abundance: .
j_gene: TRBJ2-2
d_gene: TRBD1
CDR3nt: TGTGCCAGCAGCATGACAGGGGCAGGCGGGGAGCTGTTTTTT
CDR3aa: CASSMTGAGGELFF

v_gene: TRBV19
abundance: .
j_gene: TRBJ1-2
d_gene: .
CDR3nt: TGTGCCTCCCGACAGGATTTCTATGGCTACACCTTC
CDR3aa: CASRQDFYGYTF

v_gene: TRBV6-1
abundance: .
j_gene: TRBJ1-5
d_gene: .
CDR3nt: TGTGCCAGCAGTGAGAGTAGGGCGCAGGGAGGACAGCCCCAGCATTTT
CDR3aa: CASSESRAQGGQPQHF

v_gene: TRBV28
abundance: .
j_gene: TRBJ2-3
d_gene: TRBD2
CDR3nt: TGTGCCAGCAGTTTAAATCCTAGCGGACATTCTACTAGCACAGATACGCAGTATTTT
CDR3aa: CASSLNPSGHSTSTDTQYF

v_gene: TRBV6-6
abundance: .
j_gene: TRBJ2-5
d_gene: .
CDR3nt: TGTGCCAGCAAGGATAGCGGTCGGACACAAGAGACCCAGTACTTC
CDR3aa: CASKDSGRTQETQYF

v_gene: TRBV30
abundance: few
j_gene: TRBJ1-2
d_gene: TRBD1
CDR3nt: TGTGCCTGGAGTGGACAGGGGCCCGATGGCTACACCTTC
CDR3aa: CAWSGQGPDGYTF

v_gene: TRBV28
abundance: .
j_gene: TRBJ2-7
d_gene: TRBD1
CDR3nt: TGTGCCAGCAGTTTAAGCCAGGGGGTGGGCGACGAGCAGTACTTC
CDR3aa: CASSLSQGVGDEQYF

v_gene: TRBV18
abundance: .
j_gene: TRBJ2-3
d_gene: .
CDR3nt: TGTGCCACCCGTCAAGCAGGCACCACAGATACGCAGTATTTT
CDR3aa: CATRQAGTTDTQYF

v_gene: TRBV10-3
abundance: .
j_gene: TRBJ1-1
d_gene: TRBD1
CDR3nt: TGTGCCATCTCGTCACAGGGGGACACTGAAGCTTTCTTT
CDR3aa: CAISSQGDTEAFF

v_gene: TRBV5-1
abundance: .
j_gene: TRBJ1-1
d_gene: TRBD1
CDR3nt: TGCGCCAGCAGCTTTGGCGAGGGGGCAGCTGAAGCTTTCTTT
CDR3aa: CASSFGEGAAEAFF

v_gene: TRBV6-5
abundance: once
j_gene: TRBJ2-1
d_gene: TRBD1
CDR3nt: TGTGCCAGCAGTTACGCCAGGGGGAGCTACAATGAGCAGTTCTTC
CDR3aa: CASSYARGSYNEQFF

v_gene: TRBV7-8
abundance: .
j_gene: TRBJ2-5
d_gene: TRBD1
CDR3nt: TGTGCCAACGCGAAGTCGCGGACAGGACAAGAGACCCAGTACTTC
CDR3aa: CANAKSRTGQETQYF

v_gene: TRBV11-3
abundance: .
j_gene: TRBJ2-1
d_gene: .
CDR3nt: TGTGCCAGCAGCAGCCGGGTCCCGGATGAGCAGTTCTTC
CDR3aa: CASSSRVPDEQFF

v_gene: TRBV29-1
abundance: .
j_gene: TRBJ2-3
d_gene: TRBD2
CDR3nt: TGCAGCGGTGAAGGACTAGCGGGGTTCACAGATACGCAGTATTTT
CDR3aa: CSGEGLAGFTDTQYF

v_gene: TRBV4-3
abundance: .
j_gene: TRBJ2-7
d_gene: .
CDR3nt: TGCGCCAGCAGCCAAGATCTTGGAGACTACGAGCAGTACTTC
CDR3aa: CASSQDLGDYEQYF

v_gene: TRBV5-4
abundance: once
j_gene: TRBJ2-5
d_gene: TRBD1
CDR3nt: TGTGCCAGCAGCTTTGGACAGGGGGCTTTAGAGACCCAGTACTTC
CDR3aa: CASSFGQGALETQYF

v_gene: TRBV29-1
abundance: .
j_gene: TRBJ1-1
d_gene: TRBD1
CDR3nt: TGCAGCGTTGCTGGACAGGGGGCGACTGAAGCTTTCTTT
CDR3aa: CSVAGQGATEAFF

v_gene: TRBV7-9
abundance: .
j_gene: TRBJ2-7
d_gene: .
CDR3nt: TGTGCCAGCAGCTCCCCGGACATCGCCTCCTACGAGCAGTACTTC
CDR3aa: CASSSPDIASYEQYF

v_gene: TRBV5-1
abundance: .
j_gene: TRBJ1-4
d_gene: TRBD1
CDR3nt: TGCGCCAGCAGTCTTGGACAGGGAACTAGCGCGCCTAATGAAAAACTGTTTTTT
CDR3aa: CASSLGQGTSAPNEKLFF